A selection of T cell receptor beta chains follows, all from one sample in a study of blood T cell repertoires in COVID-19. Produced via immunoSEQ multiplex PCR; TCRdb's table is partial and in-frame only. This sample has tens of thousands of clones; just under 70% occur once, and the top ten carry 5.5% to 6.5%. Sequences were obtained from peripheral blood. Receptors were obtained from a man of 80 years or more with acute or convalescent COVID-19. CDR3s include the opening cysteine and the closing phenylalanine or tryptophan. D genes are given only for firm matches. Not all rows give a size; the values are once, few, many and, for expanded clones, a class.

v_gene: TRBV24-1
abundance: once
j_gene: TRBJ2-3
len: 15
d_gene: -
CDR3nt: TGTGCCACCAGCACTAGCGAGGGGGGTGCAGATACGCAGTATTTT
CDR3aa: CATSTSEGGADTQYF

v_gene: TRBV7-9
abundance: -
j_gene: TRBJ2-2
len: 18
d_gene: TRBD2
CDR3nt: TGTGCCAGCTCCCGCCCGTTAGGCGGGAGAATGAACACCGGGGAGCTGTTTTTT
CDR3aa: CASSRPLGGRMNTGELFF

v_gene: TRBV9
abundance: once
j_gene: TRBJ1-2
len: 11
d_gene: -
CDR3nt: TGTGCCAGCAGCGGACCGCGGGGGTTCACCTTC
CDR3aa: CASSGPRGFTF

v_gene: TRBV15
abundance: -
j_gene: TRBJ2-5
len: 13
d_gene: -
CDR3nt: TGTGCCACCAATATCCGGGAGCAAGAGACCCAGTACTTC
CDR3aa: CATNIREQETQYF

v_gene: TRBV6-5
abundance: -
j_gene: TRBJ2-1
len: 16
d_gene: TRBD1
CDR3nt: TGTGCCAGCAGTTCCCTATCCGGGACAGGCTACAATGAGCAGTTCTTC
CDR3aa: CASSSLSGTGYNEQFF

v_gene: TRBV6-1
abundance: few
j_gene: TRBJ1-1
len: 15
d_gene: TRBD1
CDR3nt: TGTGCCAGCAGTGAACTCGGACAGGGGCACACTGAAGCTTTCTTT
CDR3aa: CASSELGQGHTEAFF

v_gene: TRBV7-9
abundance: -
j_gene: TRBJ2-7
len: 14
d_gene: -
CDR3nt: TGTGCCAGCAGCTTAGCCGGGACATTCGGCGAGCAGTACTTC
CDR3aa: CASSLAGTFGEQYF

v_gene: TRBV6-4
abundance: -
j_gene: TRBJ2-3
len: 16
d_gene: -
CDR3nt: TGTGCCAGCAGTGACGGGGCGGGGGCCCTGGGAGATACGCAGTATTTT
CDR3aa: CASSDGAGALGDTQYF

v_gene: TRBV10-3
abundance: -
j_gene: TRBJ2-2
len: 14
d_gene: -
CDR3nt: TGTGCCATCAGTGTTGGCGGTTACACCGGGGAGCTGTTTTTT
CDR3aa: CAISVGGYTGELFF

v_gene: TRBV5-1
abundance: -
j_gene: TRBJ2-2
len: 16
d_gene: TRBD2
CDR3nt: TGCGCCAGCTCTCCGAGGAGCGGGAGGAACACCGGGGAGCTGTTTTTT
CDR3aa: CASSPRSGRNTGELFF

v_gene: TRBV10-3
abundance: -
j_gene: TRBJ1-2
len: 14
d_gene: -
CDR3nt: TGTGCCATCAGTGAGTCTGAGGGGGACGATGGCTACACCTTC
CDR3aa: CAISESEGDDGYTF

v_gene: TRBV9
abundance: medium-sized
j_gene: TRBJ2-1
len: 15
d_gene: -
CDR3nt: TGTGCCAGCAGCGTAGGAGGACTAGGGGGCAATGAGCAGTTCTTC
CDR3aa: CASSVGGLGGNEQFF

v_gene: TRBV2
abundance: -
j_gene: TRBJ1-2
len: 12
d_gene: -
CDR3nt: TGTGCCAGCAACAGGGAGAACTATGGCTACACCTTC
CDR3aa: CASNRENYGYTF

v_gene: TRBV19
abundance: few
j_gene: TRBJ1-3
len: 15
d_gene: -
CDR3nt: TGTGCCAGTAGTATACCAGGGGCCTCTGGAAACACCATATATTTT
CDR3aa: CASSIPGASGNTIYF

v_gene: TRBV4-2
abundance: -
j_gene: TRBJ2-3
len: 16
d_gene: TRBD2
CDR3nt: TGTGCCAGCAGCCCTTTGACTAGCGGGGACACAGATACGCAGTATTTT
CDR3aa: CASSPLTSGDTDTQYF

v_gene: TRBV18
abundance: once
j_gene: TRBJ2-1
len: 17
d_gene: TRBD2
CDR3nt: TGTGCCAGCTCACCGACCGGGACTAGCGGGATCAACAATGAGCAGTTCTTC
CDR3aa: CASSPTGTSGINNEQFF

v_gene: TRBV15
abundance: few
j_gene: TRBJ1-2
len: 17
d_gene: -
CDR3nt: TGTGCCACCAGCAGAGCCGAAGCTTCCAGGGAAAACTATGGCTACACCTTC
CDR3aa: CATSRAEASRENYGYTF

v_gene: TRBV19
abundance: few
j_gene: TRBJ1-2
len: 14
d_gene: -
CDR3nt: TGTGCCAGTAGTACAGGGACTAATAGGAATGGCTACACCTTC
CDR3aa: CASSTGTNRNGYTF

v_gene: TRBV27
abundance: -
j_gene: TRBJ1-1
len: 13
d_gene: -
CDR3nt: TGTGCCAGCAGCCGCATTAGGGGGACTGAAGCTTTCTTT
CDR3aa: CASSRIRGTEAFF

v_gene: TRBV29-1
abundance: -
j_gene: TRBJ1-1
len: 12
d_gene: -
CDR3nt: TGCAGCGTCGCTCGGGGAAGCACTGAAGCTTTCTTT
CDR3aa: CSVARGSTEAFF

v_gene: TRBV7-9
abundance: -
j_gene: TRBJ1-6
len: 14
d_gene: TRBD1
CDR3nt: TGTGCCAGCAGGTCGGACAGGGAGAATTCACCCCTCCACTTT
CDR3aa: CASRSDRENSPLHF

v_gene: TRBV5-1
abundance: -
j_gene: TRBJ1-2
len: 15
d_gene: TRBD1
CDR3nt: TGCGCCAGCAGCTTTGGGACAGGGGGTAGCTATGGCTACACCTTC
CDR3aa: CASSFGTGGSYGYTF

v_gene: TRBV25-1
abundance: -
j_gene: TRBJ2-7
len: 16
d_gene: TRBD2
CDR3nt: TGTGCCAGCAGTGGGGGGAGGGCAGGCGTCTCCTACGAGCAGTACTTC
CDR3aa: CASSGGRAGVSYEQYF

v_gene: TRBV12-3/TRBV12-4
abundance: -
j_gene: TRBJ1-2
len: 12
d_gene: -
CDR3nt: TGTGCCAGCAGCAGAGAGGTGTATGGCTACACCTTC
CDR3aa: CASSREVYGYTF

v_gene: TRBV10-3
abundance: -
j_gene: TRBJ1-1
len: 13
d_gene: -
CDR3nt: TGTGCCACCGCGACAGAACCGAACACTGAAGCTTTCTTT
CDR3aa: CATATEPNTEAFF

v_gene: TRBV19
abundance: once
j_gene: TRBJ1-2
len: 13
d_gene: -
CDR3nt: TGTGCCAGTAGTATAGATCGCAGGGATGGCTACACCTTC
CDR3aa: CASSIDRRDGYTF

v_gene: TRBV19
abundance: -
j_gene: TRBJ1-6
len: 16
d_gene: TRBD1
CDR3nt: TGTGCCAGTACGCCGGAAGGGGGCGAAAATAATTCACCCCTCCACTTT
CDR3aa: CASTPEGGENNSPLHF

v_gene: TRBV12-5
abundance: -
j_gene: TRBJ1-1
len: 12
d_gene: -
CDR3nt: TGTGCTAGTGGCCCCACAGACACTGAAGCTTTCTTT
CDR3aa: CASGPTDTEAFF

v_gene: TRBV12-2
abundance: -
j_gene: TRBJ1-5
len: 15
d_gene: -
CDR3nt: TGTGCAAGTCGCTTAGACGGTGATAGCAATCAGCCCCAGCATTTT
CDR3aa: CASRLDGDSNQPQHF

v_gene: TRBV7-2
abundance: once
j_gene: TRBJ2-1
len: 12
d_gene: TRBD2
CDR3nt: TGTGCCAGCAGTCCCCAGCGGGGGGAGCAGTTCTTC
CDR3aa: CASSPQRGEQFF

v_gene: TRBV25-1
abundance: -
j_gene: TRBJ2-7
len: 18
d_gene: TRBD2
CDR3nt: TGTGCCAGCAGTGATCCCCAGGCCGGGACTAGCGGATCGTACGAGCAGTACTTC
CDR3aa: CASSDPQAGTSGSYEQYF

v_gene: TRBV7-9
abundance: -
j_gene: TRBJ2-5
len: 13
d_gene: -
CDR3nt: TGTGCCAGCAGCTTAGCCATCCAAGAGACCCAGTACTTC
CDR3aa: CASSLAIQETQYF

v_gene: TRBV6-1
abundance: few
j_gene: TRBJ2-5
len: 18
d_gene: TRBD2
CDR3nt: TGTGCCAGCAGTGAATTGGGAGAGGTAGCGGGGCCCCAAGAGACCCAGTACTTC
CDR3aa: CASSELGEVAGPQETQYF

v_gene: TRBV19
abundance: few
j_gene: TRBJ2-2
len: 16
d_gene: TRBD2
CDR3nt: TGTGCCAGTCAAAGGGGGCTAGCGGGAAACACCGGGGAGCTGTTTTTT
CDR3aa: CASQRGLAGNTGELFF

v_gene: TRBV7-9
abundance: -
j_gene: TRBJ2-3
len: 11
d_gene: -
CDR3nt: TGTGGCGGCGGAGACACAGATACGCAGTATTTT
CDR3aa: CGGGDTDTQYF

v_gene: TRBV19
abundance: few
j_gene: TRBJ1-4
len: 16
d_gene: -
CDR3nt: TGTGCCAGTAGGACGACAGCGACAGCAACTAATGAAAAACTGTTTTTT
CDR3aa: CASRTTATATNEKLFF

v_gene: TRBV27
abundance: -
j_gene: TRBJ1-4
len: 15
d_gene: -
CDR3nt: TGTGCCAGCAGTTATACGCGAGGGAGCGGTGAAAAACTGTTTTTT
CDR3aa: CASSYTRGSGEKLFF

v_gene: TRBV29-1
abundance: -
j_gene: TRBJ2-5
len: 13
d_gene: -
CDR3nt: TGCAGCGTTGATGTCGGTAGAACGGAGACCCAGTACTTC
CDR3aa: CSVDVGRTETQYF

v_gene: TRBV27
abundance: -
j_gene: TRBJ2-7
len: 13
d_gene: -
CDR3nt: TGTGCCAGCAGCTACGGACTGTCCTACGAGCAGTACTTC
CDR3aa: CASSYGLSYEQYF

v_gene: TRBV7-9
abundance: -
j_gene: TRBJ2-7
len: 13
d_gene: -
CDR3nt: TGTGCCAGCAGCTCCTCGGGGGCCTACGAGCAGTACTTC
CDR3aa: CASSSSGAYEQYF

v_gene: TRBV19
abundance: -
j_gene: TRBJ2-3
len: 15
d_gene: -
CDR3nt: TGTGCCAGTAGTATAGTAGGCGGGAGCACAGATACGCAGTATTTT
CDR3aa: CASSIVGGSTDTQYF

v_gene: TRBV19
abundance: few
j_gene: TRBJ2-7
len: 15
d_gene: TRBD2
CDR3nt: TGTGCCAGTAGTCGCACCGGGACTAGCAACTACGAGCAGTACTTC
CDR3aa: CASSRTGTSNYEQYF